The 23 T cell receptor beta chains in this list originate from one sample, sequenced in a study of T cell responses to AZD1222 COVID-19 vaccine. Produced via immunoSEQ multiplex PCR; TCRdb's table is partial and in-frame only. The sample records approximately 56,000 clones, approximately 83% being singletons. The input for sequencing was peripheral blood, taken on day 0 of AZD1222 vaccination. These receptors originate from an adult in good health.

The V gene is TRBV6-2 or TRBV6-3, the J gene TRBJ1-2; 7 nucleotides align to TRBD1. The germline gives CDR1 MNHEY, CDR2 SVGEGT. The CDR3 has 14 residues. Unmatched junction bases numbered 8, after V lost 5 bases and J lost 5 bases. The CDR3 is CASSHDDRVYGYTF. Written as DNA, the CDR3 is TGTGCCAGCAGTCATGATGACAGGGTGTATGGCTACACCTTC.

As for this clone: Other DNA sequences from this sample encode an identical CDR3 as well. This chain links TRBV28 with TRBJ2-3, with no clear D. The CDR3 contains 12 residues. The ends were cut back, 3 bases at V and 4 bases at J, with 5 bases in the middle. Germline CDR1 is MDHEN and CDR2 is SYDVKM. CDR3 residues: CASSFGADTQYF. The CDR3 region has the DNA TGTGCCAGCAGTTTCGGAGCAGATACGCAGTATTTT. The full variable domain, with the rest looked up from reference TRBV28 and TRBJ2-3, is DVKVTQSSRYLVKRTGEKVFLECVQDMDHENMFWYRQDPGLGLRLIYFSYDVKMKEKGDIPEGYSVSREKKERFSLILESASTNQTSMYLCASSFGADTQYFGPGTRLTVL.

The rearrangement joins TRBV24-1 to TRBJ2-5, with D possibly TRBD1 on 6 matching bases. Germline V lookup: CDR1 KGHDR, CDR2 SFDVKD. V lost 6 bases to trimming and J lost 3 bases, with 16 bases between them. The CDR3 is 15 amino acids. DNA for the CDR3: TGTGCCACCAGTTCCCTGGGCCAGGGGAAAGAGACCCAGTACTTC. Protein: CATSSLGQGKETQYF.

This chain links TRBV27 with TRBJ1-4; D gene ambiguous. The CDR3 runs to 16 residues. The V and J ends lost 6 bases and 4 bases respectively, with 18 bases between them. From germline, CDR1 is MNHEY and CDR2 SMNVEV (reference sequence). The chain's CDR3 is CASSPNLSWGNEKLFF. The CDR3 DNA is TGTGCCAGCAGCCCTAATCTTTCGTGGGGTAATGAAAAACTGTTTTTT.

The rearrangement links TRBV30 to TRBJ1-5, with a possible D match to TRBD1 (6 bases). Per germline, CDR1 GTSNPN and CDR2 SVGIG (reference sequence). V was clipped by 8 bases and J by 7 bases, with 18 bases between them. The CDR3 spans 13 residues. The CDR3 sequence: CARSGHPVQPQHF. The CDR3 region has the DNA TGTGCCCGTTCGGGACACCCCGTGCAGCCCCAGCATTTT.

The chain uses TRBV7-2 and TRBJ2-7; 7 nucleotides align to TRBD1. V gave up 5 bases and J gave up 4 bases; unmatched junction bases: 8. Germline CDR1 and CDR2: SGHTA and FQGNSA. The CDR3 length is 14 residues. The CDR3 protein is CASSTTGFGYEQYF. DNA for the CDR3: TGTGCCAGCAGCACGACAGGGTTTGGGTACGAGCAGTACTTC.

The gene calls are TRBV29-1 and TRBJ2-1, with D maybe TRBD2 (6 bases). CDR3 length equals 15 residues. Germline CDR1 SQVTM, CDR2 ANQGSEA. Trimming took 5 bases from V and 4 from J, leaving 18 bases between them. CDR3 DNA sequence: TGCAGCGTTCCATCCTTCGGGAGCGAATACAATGAGCAGTTCTTC. This translates into CSVPSFGSEYNEQFF.

This clone is a singleton in its sample. The chain links TRBV6-2 or TRBV6-3 to TRBJ1-2; no firm D call. From germline, CDR1 is MNHEY and CDR2 SVGEGT. CDR3 length: 12 amino acids. V was cut by 5 bases and J by 5 bases, with 9 bases left in between. CDR3 DNA: TGTGCCAGCAGTGACTTAGGATATGGCTACACCTTC. This sequence encodes CASSDLGYGYTF.

The chain couples TRBV7-8 to TRBJ1-6, with 9 bases lining up with TRBD1. Germline CDR1 and CDR2: SGHVS and FQNEAQ. CDR3 length: 18 amino acids. Unmatched junction bases numbered 12, after V lost 0 bases and J lost 9 bases. CDR3 sequence reads: CASSLAGTGMPIPSPLHF. CDR3 coding DNA: TGTGCCAGCAGCTTAGCGGGGACAGGGATGCCGATTCCTTCACCCCTCCACTTT. Using reference TRBV7-8 and TRBJ1-6 for the parts outside the CDR3, the full variable domain is GAGVSQSPRYKVAKRGQDVALRCDPISGHVSLFWYQQALGQGPEFLTYFQNEAQLDKSGLPSDRFFAERPEGSVSTLKIQRTQQEDSAVYLCASSLAGTGMPIPSPLHFGNGTRLTVT.

There are a few counts of this clone. The chain couples TRBV11-2 to TRBJ1-6, with a possible D match to TRBD1 (6 bases). There are 14 residues in the CDR3. V lost 2 bases and J lost 10, with 12 bases in between. Germline V gives CDR1 SGHAT, CDR2 FQNNGV. CDR3 sequence: CASSLTGQLSPLHF. For the CDR3, the DNA is TGTGCCAGCAGCTTAACCGGACAGTTGTCACCCCTCCACTTT.

The gene calls are TRBV20-1 and TRBJ2-1; no clear D. Germline V gene data show CDR1 as DFQATT and CDR2 as SNEGSKA (reference sequence). Between the trimmed V and J ends, which lost 3 bases and 9 bases, there was a span of 9 bases. This CDR3 region has 11 residues. CDR3 amino acids: CSASVGSEQFF. CDR3 nucleotide sequence: TGCAGTGCTAGTGTAGGTAGTGAGCAGTTCTTC.

V and J are TRBV11-2 and TRBJ2-3; possibly TRBD1 for D (5 bases). V lost 5 bases, J lost 6 bases, and 9 bases lay in between. The germline V gene encodes CDR1 SGHAT and CDR2 FQNNGV. This CDR3 has 12 amino acids. CDR3: CASSKGSDTQYF. The CDR3 nucleotides read TGTGCCAGCAGCAAGGGGTCCGATACGCAGTATTTT.

The chain recombines TRBV5-1 with TRBJ1-1; 7 bases fit TRBD1. The CDR3 consists of 14 residues. J was trimmed by 1 base and V by 4 bases; bases with no gene match: 4. Germline CDR1 SGHRS, CDR2 YFSETQ. CDR3 sequence reads: CASSGWTGNTEAFF. As DNA, the CDR3 is TGCGCCAGCAGCGGATGGACAGGGAACACTGAAGCTTTCTTT. The variable domain in full, completed from reference TRBV5-1 and TRBJ1-1, reads KAGVTQTPRYLIKTRGQQVTLSCSPISGHRSVSWYQQTPGQGLQFLFEYFSETQRNKGNFPGRFSGRQFSNSRSEMNVSTLELGDSALYLCASSGWTGNTEAFFGQGTRLTVV.

The rearrangement uses TRBV14 and TRBJ1-2; 8 bases are a match to TRBD1. Germline CDR1 is SGHDN and CDR2 is FVKESK. The CDR3 runs 18 residues. Unmatched junction bases numbered 11, after V lost 1 base and J lost 1 base. The CDR3 bases are TGTGCCAGCAGCCAAGCGGGGGACAGGCAAATAGGTAACTATGGCTACACCTTC. It specifies CASSQAGDRQIGNYGYTF.

This clone has only one observation. J is TRBJ1-6 and V is TRBV5-4; no clear D. CDR3 length: 16 amino acids. Deletions cut 0 bases from V and 8 bases from J, with 15 bases between. The V gene's germline CDR1 is SGHNT and CDR2 YYREEE (reference sequence). CDR3 coding DNA: TGTGCCAGCAGCTTGGGTGGGGTGGGGTCTTATTCACCCCTCCACTTT. Amino acid sequence: CASSLGGVGSYSPLHF.

The genes are TRBV12-2 and TRBJ2-7; the D segment call TRBD1 is taken from the table without a DNA check. TRBV12-2 is a pseudogene. This CDR3 contains 15 residues. In DNA form, the CDR3 reads TGTGCAAGTCGCCTGCACAGTAGACGATCCTACGAGCAGTACTTC. This translates into CASRLHSRRSYEQYF.

V usage is TRBV6-1 and J usage is TRBJ1-1; no firm D call. The CDR3 runs 14 residues. CDR1 MNHNS and CDR2 SASEGT come from the germline V gene. Trimming removed 8 bases from V and 0 bases from J, with 13 bases in between. CDR3 region: CASRNPTVNTEAFF. CDR3 nucleotide sequence: TGTGCCAGCCGAAATCCGACGGTGAACACTGAAGCTTTCTTT.

V is TRBV4-1 and J is TRBJ2-7; D call uncertain. The CDR3 loop spans 12 amino acids. With 0 bases removed from V and 5 bases from J, the gap between germline ends came to 5 bases. CDR1 and CDR2 from the germline V gene are MGHRA and YSYEKL. CDR3 sequence: CASSQDIHEQYF. CDR3 DNA: TGCGCCAGCAGCCAAGATATCCACGAGCAGTACTTC.

The chain uses TRBV9 and TRBJ2-7; tentatively, D is TRBD1 or TRBD2 (5 bases each). V dropped 4 bases and J dropped 2 bases, with 16 bases sitting between them. The CDR3 loop spans 15 amino acids. The germline CDR1 and CDR2 sequences are SGDLS and YYNGEE. CDR3 nucleotides: TGTGCCAGCAGCCCTTCGCGAGGGGCCCCCTACGAGCAGTACTTC. It is translated as CASSPSRGAPYEQYF.

This clone was observed once. This chain uses TRBV11-1 with TRBJ1-1, with D uncertain. Germline CDR1 is SGHAT and CDR2 is FQDESV (reference sequence). V was trimmed by 2 bases and J by 1 base, leaving 8 bases between them. The CDR3 is made up of 14 amino acids. CDR3 residues: CASSLLGRNTEAFF. The DNA for the CDR3 is TGTGCCAGCAGCTTACTGGGCAGGAACACTGAAGCTTTCTTT.

The rearrangement uses TRBV7-9 and TRBJ2-2; D is uncertain. Trimming took 1 base from V and 1 from J, leaving 10 bases between them. Germline V gene sequence: CDR1 SEHNR, CDR2 FQNEAQ (reference sequence). This CDR3 is built from 16 residues. The CDR3 nucleotides read TGTGCCAGCAGCTTAGAGTTTCAGGTGAACACCGGGGAGCTGTTTTTT. It translates to CASSLEFQVNTGELFF. Drawing the rest from reference TRBV7-9 and TRBJ2-2, the complete variable domain is DTGVSQNPRHKITKRGQNVTFRCDPISEHNRLYWYRQTLGQGPEFLTYFQNEAQLEKSRLLSDRFSAERPKGSFSTLEIQRTEQGDSAMYLCASSLEFQVNTGELFFGEGSRLTVL.

J is TRBJ1-1 and V is TRBV5-1; D is perhaps TRBD1 (5 bases). The CDR3 extends over 13 amino acids. Trimming left V 4 bases short and J 10 bases short, with 17 bases between. Germline V lookup: CDR1 SGHRS, CDR2 YFSETQ. The DNA of the CDR3 is TGCGCCAGCAGCGGGTTCGTTGGGGGAATAGCTTTCTTT. As protein: CASSGFVGGIAFF. The complete variable domain, with remaining parts taken from reference TRBV5-1 and TRBJ1-1, reads KAGVTQTPRYLIKTRGQQVTLSCSPISGHRSVSWYQQTPGQGLQFLFEYFSETQRNKGNFPGRFSGRQFSNSRSEMNVSTLELGDSALYLCASSGFVGGIAFFGQGTRLTVV.

The chain uses TRBV7-9 and TRBJ1-2; TRBD1 aligns across 7 bases. The V gene end was trimmed by 5 bases and the J gene end by 6 bases; junction bases not matched to a gene: 15. Per germline, CDR1 SEHNR and CDR2 FQNEAQ (reference sequence). The CDR3 runs 16 residues. The CDR3 nucleotides read TGTGCCAGCAGCGAGGATGACAGGGTGTCCGATGATGGCTACACCTTC. Residues: CASSEDDRVSDDGYTF. Using reference TRBV7-9 and TRBJ1-2 for the parts outside the CDR3, the full variable domain is DTGVSQNPRHKITKRGQNVTFRCDPISEHNRLYWYRQTLGQGPEFLTYFQNEAQLEKSRLLSDRFSAERPKGSFSTLEIQRTEQGDSAMYLCASSEDDRVSDDGYTFGSGTRLTVV.